This is a list of T cell receptor beta chains from one sample in a study of blood T cell repertoires in COVID-19. Produced via immunoSEQ multiplex PCR; TCRdb's table is partial and in-frame only. The sample lists tens of thousands of clones, 88% occurring once. Sequencing input: peripheral blood. The receptors were sampled from a man aged 50 or older with active COVID-19. The CDR3 runs from the conserved cysteine through the conserved F or W. Each record gives: J gene, clone size, D gene, V gene, CDR3 protein, CDR3 DNA. A D gene is named only where the DNA matches it firmly. Expanded clones get a size class; other rows say once, few or many, or leave the size out.

TRBJ1-1	-	-	TRBV25-1	CASSRGGVGNTEAFF	TGTGCCAGCAGTCGAGGAGGGGTCGGGAACACTGAAGCTTTCTTT
TRBJ1-2	-	-	TRBV7-9	CASSLGIRVGYTF	TGTGCCAGCAGCTTAGGGATCAGGGTTGGCTACACCTTC
TRBJ2-2	-	TRBD1	TRBV6-6	CASSSLPGQGSIVNTGELFF	TGTGCCAGCAGCTCACTTCCGGGACAGGGGTCAATTGTGAACACCGGGGAGCTGTTTTTT
TRBJ1-1	-	-	TRBV5-5	CASLRAELNTEAFF	TGTGCCAGCCTGCGAGCGGAATTGAACACTGAAGCTTTCTTT
TRBJ1-6	-	TRBD1	TRBV29-1	CSVGTGPNSPLHF	TGCAGCGTGGGGACAGGACCGAATTCACCCCTCCACTTT
TRBJ2-5	-	-	TRBV11-2	CASSLGGRQETQYF	TGTGCCAGCAGCTTAGGAGGAAGGCAAGAGACCCAGTACTTC
TRBJ1-5	-	-	TRBV19	CASSPDRITNQPQHF	TGTGCCAGTAGTCCCGACAGGATAACCAATCAGCCCCAGCATTTT
TRBJ2-7	-	-	TRBV2	CASSESRLDDEQYF	TGTGCCAGCAGTGAATCCCGCCTAGACGACGAGCAGTACTTC
TRBJ2-2	-	-	TRBV2	CASIKRANTGELFF	TGTGCCAGCATAAAACGCGCGAACACCGGGGAGCTGTTTTTT
TRBJ2-7	-	TRBD2	TRBV6-5	CASKRTSWPYEQYF	TGTGCCAGCAAAAGGACTAGCTGGCCCTACGAGCAGTACTTC
TRBJ1-4	-	TRBD1	TRBV6-5	CASCPSGQNEKLFF	TGTGCCAGCTGCCCTTCGGGACAGAATGAAAAACTGTTTTTT
TRBJ2-5	-	-	TRBV5-1	CASSTDQGAKTQYF	TGCGCCAGCAGCACGGACCAAGGGGCAAAGACCCAGTACTTC
TRBJ2-1	once	TRBD2	TRBV4-1	CASSQPSSGRKQFF	TGCGCCAGCAGCCAACCTTCTAGCGGGAGGAAGCAGTTCTTC
TRBJ1-1	-	-	TRBV4-1	CASSLGERTEAFF	TGCGCCAGCAGCCTCGGCGAGCGAACTGAAGCTTTCTTT
TRBJ2-3	-	-	TRBV6-5	CASSYGQRATDTQYF	TGTGCCAGCAGTTATGGGCAGAGAGCCACAGATACGCAGTATTTT
TRBJ1-2	-	-	TRBV2	CASNPTGSRGYTF	TGTGCCAGCAACCCAACAGGGTCTCGTGGCTACACCTTC
TRBJ2-5	-	TRBD2	TRBV5-1	CASKNKGWTSGGAQETQYF	TGCGCCAGCAAGAACAAGGGTTGGACTAGCGGGGGGGCCCAAGAGACCCAGTACTTC
TRBJ2-2	-	-	TRBV11-3	CASSFRPGVDGELFF	TGTGCCAGCAGCTTTCGGCCAGGGGTGGACGGGGAGCTGTTTTTT
TRBJ1-5	-	-	TRBV30	CAWSGGDQPQHF	TGTGCCTGGAGCGGGGGGGATCAGCCCCAGCATTTT
TRBJ1-3	-	-	TRBV6-1	CASSEASLGHTIYF	TGTGCCAGCAGTGAAGCGAGCTTGGGGCACACCATATATTTT
TRBJ1-1	-	TRBD1	TRBV9	CASSPRQGNTEAFF	TGTGCCAGCAGCCCCCGACAGGGGAACACTGAAGCTTTCTTT
TRBJ2-5	-	-	TRBV6-5	CASSYLLGGETQYF	TGTGCCAGCAGTTACTTACTAGGAGGGGAGACCCAGTACTTC
TRBJ2-1	once	-	TRBV14	CASSQDRRNEQFF	TGTGCCAGCAGCCAAGATAGGAGGAATGAGCAGTTCTTC
TRBJ1-1	-	TRBD1	TRBV6-6	CASRPTTGWMNTEAFF	TGTGCCAGCAGGCCTACGACAGGGTGGATGAACACTGAAGCTTTCTTT
TRBJ1-3	-	-	TRBV5-4	CASSPPAGPSGNTIYF	TGTGCCAGCAGCCCCCCGGCGGGGCCCTCTGGAAACACCATATATTTT
TRBJ1-3	-	TRBD1	TRBV5-5	CASSFSLPGTGTGNTIYF	TGTGCCAGCAGCTTCAGTTTACCCGGGACAGGGACAGGAAACACCATATATTTT
TRBJ2-4	-	-	TRBV5-5	CASSLTLPAKNIQYF	TGTGCCAGCAGCTTAACCCTACCAGCCAAAAACATTCAGTACTTC
TRBJ1-5	-	-	TRBV9	CASSPGILRNQPQHF	TGTGCCAGCAGCCCAGGAATACTTCGCAATCAGCCCCAGCATTTT
TRBJ2-3	-	TRBD2	TRBV7-3	CASSELAGASTDTQYF	TGTGCCAGCAGCGAACTAGCGGGGGCTAGCACAGATACGCAGTATTTT
TRBJ2-2	-	-	TRBV6-5	CASSYWSLGNAGELFF	TGTGCCAGCAGTTACTGGAGCTTAGGTAACGCCGGGGAGCTGTTTTTT
TRBJ2-1	-	TRBD2	TRBV5-1	CASSPRTSGTYNEQFF	TGCGCCAGCAGCCCGAGGACTAGCGGAACATACAATGAGCAGTTCTTC
TRBJ2-7	-	-	TRBV25-1	CASSDALGEQYF	TGTGCCAGCAGTGACGCCCTCGGCGAGCAGTACTTC
TRBJ2-5	once	-	TRBV4-3	CASSQDPGWETQYF	TGCGCCAGCAGCCAAGATCCAGGGTGGGAGACCCAGTACTTC
TRBJ2-5	few	-	TRBV29-1	CSVARGQETQYF	TGCAGCGTTGCAAGGGGGCAAGAGACCCAGTACTTC
TRBJ2-4	few	-	TRBV7-2	CASSLTPGKNIQYF	TGTGCCAGCAGCTTAACACCGGGCAAAAACATTCAGTACTTC
TRBJ1-1	-	-	TRBV7-3	CASSLSGTEAFF	TGTGCCAGCAGCTTAAGCGGCACTGAAGCTTTCTTT
TRBJ1-3	once	-	TRBV4-1	CASGLSPIYF	TGCGCCAGCGGACTATCACCCATATATTTT
TRBJ1-1	-	-	TRBV7-8	CASSLVSTGLNTEAFF	TGTGCCAGCAGCCTAGTCTCCACAGGGCTTAACACTGAAGCTTTCTTT
TRBJ2-1	-	TRBD2	TRBV5-5	CASSLVLAGGRTVQFF	TGTGCCAGCAGCTTGGTGTTGGCGGGGGGCCGGACGGTACAGTTCTTC
TRBJ2-1	-	-	TRBV5-1	CASSGGRPVNEQFF	TGCGCCAGCAGCGGTGGGAGGCCGGTCAATGAGCAGTTCTTC
TRBJ1-4	-	-	TRBV27	CASSSAGSDEKLFF	TGTGCCAGCAGTTCCGCAGGGTCGGATGAAAAACTGTTTTTT
TRBJ2-5	-	TRBD1	TRBV6-5	CASRPTGFETQYF	TGTGCCAGCAGACCGACAGGGTTCGAGACCCAGTACTTC
TRBJ1-3	-	-	TRBV7-6	CASSYTITSGNTIYF	TGTGCCAGCAGCTACACTATTACCTCTGGAAACACCATATATTTT
TRBJ1-2	once	-	TRBV28	CASSFPTGNYGYTF	TGTGCCAGCAGTTTCCCCACAGGGAACTATGGCTACACCTTC
TRBJ1-1	-	TRBD1	TRBV13	CASSLQGAVNTEAFF	TGTGCCAGCAGCTTACAGGGGGCGGTGAACACTGAAGCTTTCTTT
TRBJ1-2	-	-	TRBV7-2	CASSPRTGGANGYTF	TGTGCCAGCAGCCCTAGGACGGGGGGGGCGAATGGCTACACCTTC
TRBJ1-1	-	-	TRBV3-1/TRBV3-2	CASSQAGVTEAFF	TGTGCCAGCAGCCAGGCGGGGGTCACTGAAGCTTTCTTT